The clone carrying this TCR beta chain was detected many times. Its target is unknown. Repertoires were generated with immunoSEQ multiplex PCR, while TCRdb's copy carries only in-frame clones and drops some. The sample includes under 90,000 clones, 79% seen only once; the top ten take 8.2%. These data originate in a study of a mutant IDH1 vaccine in newly diagnosed glioma. Study summary: Averaging approximately 40 years of age, treated patients were roughly 60% male and approximately 38% female. Therapy received beforehand was radiotherapy, temozolomide, or both, with most patients given both.

The CDR3 sequence is 13 residues long. Germline CDR1 MNHNY, CDR2 SVGAGI (reference sequence). Time point of the sample: baseline, week 1 (first vaccination visit). Treatment: pre-vaccination baseline after standard-of-care therapy. Astrocytomas that were new, WHO grade 3 or 4, IDH1-mutant and ATRX-lost were present in the donors. General observations from the study: Vaccination elicited immune responses in 90% to 95% of patients.

The starting material was PBMCs, obtained from a glioma patient treated with radiotherapy, temozolomide or both. The chain combines TRBV6-6 with TRBJ1-2; D is ambiguous. This TCR was recovered from a man aged 45-65 years with glioma. The CDR3 sequence is CAALQTESYGYTF. The CDR3, as DNA: TGTGCTGCTCTACAAACCGAGAGCTATGGCTACACCTTC.